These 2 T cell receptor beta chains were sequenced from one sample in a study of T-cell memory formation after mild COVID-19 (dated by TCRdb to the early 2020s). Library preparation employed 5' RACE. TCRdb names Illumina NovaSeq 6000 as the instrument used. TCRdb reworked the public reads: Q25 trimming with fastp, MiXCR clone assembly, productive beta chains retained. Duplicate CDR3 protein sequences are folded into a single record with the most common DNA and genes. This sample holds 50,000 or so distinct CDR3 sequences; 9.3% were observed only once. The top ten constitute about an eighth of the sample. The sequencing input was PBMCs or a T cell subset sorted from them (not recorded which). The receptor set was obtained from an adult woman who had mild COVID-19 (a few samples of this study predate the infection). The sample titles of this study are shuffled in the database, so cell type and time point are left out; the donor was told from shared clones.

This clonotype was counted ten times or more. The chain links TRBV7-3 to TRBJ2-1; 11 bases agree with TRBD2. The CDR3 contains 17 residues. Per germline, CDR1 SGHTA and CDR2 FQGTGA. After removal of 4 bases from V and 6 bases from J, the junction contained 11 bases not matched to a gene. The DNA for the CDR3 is TGTGCCAGCAGCTCGTTAGCGGGAGGGCCGAATGTCAATGAGCAGTTCTTC. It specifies CASSSLAGGPNVNEQFF. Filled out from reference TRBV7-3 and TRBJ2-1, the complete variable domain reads GAGVSQTPSNKVTEKGKYVELRCDPISGHTALYWYRQSLGQGPEFLIYFQGTGAADDSGLPNDRFFAVRPEGSVSTLKIQRTERGDSAVYLCASSSLAGGPNVNEQFFGPGTRLTVL.

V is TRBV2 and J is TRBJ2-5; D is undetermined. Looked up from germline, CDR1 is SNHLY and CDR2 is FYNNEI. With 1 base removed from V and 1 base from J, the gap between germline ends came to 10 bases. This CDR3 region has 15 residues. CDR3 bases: TGTGCCAGCAGTGAAGGGGTCAGGTTCCAAGAGACCCAGTACTTC. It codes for CASSEGVRFQETQYF.